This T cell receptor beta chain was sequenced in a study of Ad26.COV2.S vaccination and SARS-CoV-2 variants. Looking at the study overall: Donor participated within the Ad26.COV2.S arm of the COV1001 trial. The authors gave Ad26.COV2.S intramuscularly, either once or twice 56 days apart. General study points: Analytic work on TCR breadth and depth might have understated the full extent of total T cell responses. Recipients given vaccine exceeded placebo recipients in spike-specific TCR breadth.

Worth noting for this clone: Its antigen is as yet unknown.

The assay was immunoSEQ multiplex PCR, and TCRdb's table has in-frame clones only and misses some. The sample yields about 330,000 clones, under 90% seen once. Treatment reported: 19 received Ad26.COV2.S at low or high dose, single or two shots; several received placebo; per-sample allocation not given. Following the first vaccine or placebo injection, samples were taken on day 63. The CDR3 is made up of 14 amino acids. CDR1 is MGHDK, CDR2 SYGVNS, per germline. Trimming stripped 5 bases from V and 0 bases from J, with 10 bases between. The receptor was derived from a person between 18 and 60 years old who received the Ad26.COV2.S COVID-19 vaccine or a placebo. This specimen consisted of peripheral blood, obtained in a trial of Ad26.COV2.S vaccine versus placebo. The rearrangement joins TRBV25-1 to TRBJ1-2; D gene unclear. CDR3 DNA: TGTGCCAGCAGTAACCCCGGGCCTAACTATGGCTACACCTTC. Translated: CASSNPGPNYGYTF.